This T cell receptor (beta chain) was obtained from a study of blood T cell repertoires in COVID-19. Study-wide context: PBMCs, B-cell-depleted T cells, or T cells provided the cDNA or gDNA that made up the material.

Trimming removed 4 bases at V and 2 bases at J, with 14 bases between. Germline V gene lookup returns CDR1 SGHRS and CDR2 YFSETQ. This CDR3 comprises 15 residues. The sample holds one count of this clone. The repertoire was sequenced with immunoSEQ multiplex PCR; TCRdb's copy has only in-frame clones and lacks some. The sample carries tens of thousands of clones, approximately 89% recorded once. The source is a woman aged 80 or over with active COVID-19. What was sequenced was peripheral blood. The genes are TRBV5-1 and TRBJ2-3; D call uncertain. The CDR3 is CASSAGGFHTDTQYF. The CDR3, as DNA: TGCGCCAGCAGCGCTGGCGGCTTCCACACAGATACGCAGTATTTT.